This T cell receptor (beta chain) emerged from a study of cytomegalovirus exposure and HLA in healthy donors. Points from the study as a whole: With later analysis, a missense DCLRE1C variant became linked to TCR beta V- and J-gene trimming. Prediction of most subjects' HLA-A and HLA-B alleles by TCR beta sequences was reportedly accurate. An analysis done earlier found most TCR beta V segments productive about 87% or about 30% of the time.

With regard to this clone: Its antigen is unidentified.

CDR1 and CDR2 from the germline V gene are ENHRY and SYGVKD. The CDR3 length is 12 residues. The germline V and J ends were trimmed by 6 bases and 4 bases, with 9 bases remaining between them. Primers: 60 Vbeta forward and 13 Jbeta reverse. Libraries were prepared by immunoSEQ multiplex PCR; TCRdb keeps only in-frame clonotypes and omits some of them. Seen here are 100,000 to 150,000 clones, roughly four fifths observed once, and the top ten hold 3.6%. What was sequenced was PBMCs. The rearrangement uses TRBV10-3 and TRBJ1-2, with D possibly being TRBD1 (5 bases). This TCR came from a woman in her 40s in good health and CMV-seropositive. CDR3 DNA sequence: TGTGCCATCAGCGGGACTCCCTATGGCTACACCTTC. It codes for CAISGTPYGYTF.